This TCR beta chain originates from a study of T-cell memory formation after mild COVID-19. Background on the study: TCR clusters were mostly confined to one donor each.

Using its own MiXCR run on the 5' RACE reads, TCRdb lists one record per CDR3 protein. The data show hundreds of thousands of distinct CDR3 sequences, 18% seen once. CDR3 length: 17 amino acids. The germline V and J ends were trimmed by 3 bases and 2 bases, with 16 bases remaining between them. Germline CDR1 is MRHNA and CDR2 is SNTAGT. This TCR was recovered from an adult woman who had mild COVID-19 (a few samples of this study predate the infection). Cell type and time point are not known. This rearrangement joins TRBV6-4 to TRBJ2-2; possible D gene TRBD2, 6 bases. Sequencing was carried out using PBMCs or a T cell subset sorted from them (not recorded which). CDR3 nucleotides: TGTGCCAGCAGTGAAGGATCAGCGGGTACTAACACCGGGGAGCTGTTTTTT. This sequence encodes CASSEGSAGTNTGELFF.